Shown below are 17 T cell receptor beta chains from a single sample sequenced in a study of technical replicates of blood from a few donors. Libraries were prepared by immunoSEQ multiplex PCR; TCRdb keeps only in-frame clonotypes and omits some of them. This table holds fewer than 75,000 clones, approximately 87% found once. The sample comprised PBMCs. The receptors here all came from a human donor in good health. Some clones in this sample may be carry-over from other donors' samples.

This chain connects TRBV7-9 to TRBJ2-5, with D maybe TRBD1 (6 bases). Trimming took 7 bases from V and 4 from J, leaving 19 bases between them. The CDR3 has 15 amino acids. Looked up from germline, CDR1 is SEHNR and CDR2 is FQNEAQ (reference sequence). The CDR3 reads CASKDPHRVLETQYF. CDR3 DNA sequence: TGTGCCAGCAAGGATCCTCACAGGGTTCTAGAGACCCAGTACTTC.

The sample holds a few counts of this clone. This sequence joins TRBV4-3 and TRBJ2-3; D uncertain. The CDR3 length is 15 residues. Germline V gene data show CDR1 as LGHNA and CDR2 as YSLEER. With 0 bases removed from V and 1 base from J, the gap between germline ends came to 8 bases. The CDR3 sequence: CASSQERTRTDTQYF. The CDR3 coding sequence is TGCGCCAGCAGCCAAGAGCGCACCCGCACAGATACGCAGTATTTT.

The chain uses TRBV7-2 and TRBJ1-5, with D tentatively TRBD1 (5 bases). This CDR3 has 16 amino acids. Germline V gives CDR1 SGHTA, CDR2 FQGNSA. Trimming stripped 1 base from V and 0 bases from J, with 10 bases between. The CDR3 DNA sequence: TGTGCCAGCAGCTTAGGGAGACAGAATAGCAATCAGCCCCAGCATTTT. Amino acids: CASSLGRQNSNQPQHF. Together with reference TRBV7-2 and TRBJ1-5, the CDR3 gives the full variable domain: GAGVSQSPSNKVTEKGKDVELRCDPISGHTALYWYRQSLGQGLEFLIYFQGNSAPDKSGLPSDRFSAERTGGSVSTLTIQRTQQEDSAVYLCASSLGRQNSNQPQHFGDGTRLSIL.

This sequence joins TRBV18 and TRBJ2-2, with D perhaps matching TRBD2 (5 bases). V dropped 0 bases and J dropped 4 bases, with 9 bases sitting between them. The CDR3 consists of 15 residues. Germline values: CDR1 KGHSH, CDR2 LQKENI. The CDR3 sequence: CASSPPTGFTGELFF. The DNA of the CDR3 is TGTGCCAGCTCACCACCGACGGGATTCACCGGGGAGCTGTTTTTT.

This rearrangement joins TRBV1 to TRBJ2-1; TRBD2 is taken as the D call from the table, unchecked against the DNA. TRBV1 counts as a pseudogene. The CDR3 is 16 residues long. The CDR3 DNA sequence: TGCACCAGCAGCCAGGGTAGGACTAGCGGGAGCACTGAGCAGTTCTTC. Protein sequence: CTSSQGRTSGSTEQFF.

The chain links TRBV10-3 to TRBJ2-7; 9 bases map to TRBD2. V shed 11 bases and J 4 bases; nucleotides not matched to a gene: 15. CDR1 and CDR2 from the germline V gene are ENHRY and SYGVKD. CDR3 length: 15 residues. CDR3 residues: CAAGTLAGTGYEQYF. In DNA, the CDR3 is TGTGCCGCAGGGACCCTAGCGGGAACTGGGTACGAGCAGTACTTC.

The gene calls are TRBV6-5 and TRBJ2-7, with TRBD2 matching 8 bases. Germline V lookup: CDR1 MNHEY, CDR2 SVGAGI. The CDR3 runs to 15 residues. Trimming cost V 1 base and J 6 bases; bases outside gene matches: 8. CDR3 protein: CASSYFGGGGTEQYF. In DNA form, the CDR3 reads TGTGCCAGCAGTTACTTCGGGGGGGGAGGGACCGAGCAGTACTTC.

V and J are TRBV6-6 and TRBJ1-1; D is uncertain. Germline loops: CDR1 MNHNY, CDR2 SVGAGI (reference sequence). Trimming cost V 4 bases and J 9 bases, with 12 bases left between them. This CDR3 is 12 amino acids long. Here the CDR3 DNA reads TGTGCCAGCAGTTCTCTTGGCGGGAAAGCTTTCTTT. Amino acid sequence: CASSSLGGKAFF.

The chain is built from TRBV6-5 and TRBJ1-1; D perhaps matches TRBD1 (6 bases). Trimming removed 0 bases at V and 3 bases at J, with 14 bases between. Per the germline V gene, CDR1 is MNHEY and CDR2 is SVGAGI. This CDR3 comprises 16 residues. The CDR3 loop is CASSYSMEGGDTEAFF. CDR3 DNA: TGTGCCAGCAGTTACTCGATGGAGGGGGGGGACACTGAAGCTTTCTTT.

V usage is TRBV5-1 and J usage is TRBJ2-7, with D hard to call. The germline V gene has CDR1 SGHRS and CDR2 YFSETQ. V gave up 4 bases and J gave up 4 bases, with 9 bases separating them. The CDR3 is 12 residues long. The DNA of the CDR3 is TGCGCCAGCAGCCGTGACACTTACGAGCAGTACTTC. Residues: CASSRDTYEQYF.

The chain links TRBV7-8 to TRBJ2-7; unclear D gene. Germline V gene lookup returns CDR1 SGHVS and CDR2 FQNEAQ. The CDR3 runs to 14 residues. Trimming shortened V by 4 bases and J by 4 bases, and 14 bases separated the two germline ends. CDR3 nucleotide sequence: TGTGCCAGCAGCTCCACAGTCAGTGCGTACGAGCAGTACTTC. It is translated as CASSSTVSAYEQYF.

The J gene is TRBJ1-2, the V gene TRBV10-1, with 11 bases fitting TRBD1. The J segment lost 7 bases and the V segment lost 8 bases, leaving 12 bases of the junction unmatched. This CDR3 region has 15 residues. Germline-derived CDR1 and CDR2 are WNHNN and SYGVQD (reference sequence). The CDR3 region has the DNA TGCGCCAGCGAGGGGGACAGGGGGTTTTTAGGTGGCTACACCTTC. Translation: CASEGDRGFLGGYTF.

The chain combines TRBV4-3 with TRBJ1-2; no firm D call. The CDR3 sequence is 11 residues long. Germline V lookup: CDR1 LGHNA, CDR2 YSLEER. The germline V and J ends were trimmed by 0 bases and 11 bases, with 7 bases remaining between them. Here the CDR3 reads CASSQEDNYTF. The CDR3 DNA follows: TGCGCCAGCAGCCAAGAAGACAATTACACCTTC.

The chain joins TRBV6-4 to TRBJ2-3, with 8 bases aligning to TRBD2. Looked up from germline, CDR1 is MRHNA and CDR2 is SNTAGT. The junction had 14 bases not matched to a gene; V was cut back by 5 bases and J by 10 bases. The CDR3 sequence is 15 residues long. CDR3 in amino acids: CASSRIAGTQAAQYF. In DNA form, the CDR3 reads TGTGCCAGCAGTCGGATAGCGGGGACGCAGGCGGCGCAGTATTTT.

V is TRBV29-1 and J is TRBJ2-3; 12 bases fit TRBD2. CDR1 is SQVTM and CDR2 is ANQGSEA in the germline V gene. The CDR3 length is 14 residues. Trimming cost V 3 bases and J 5 bases; bases outside gene matches: 3. CDR3 region: CSVETSGRVDTQYF. CDR3 nucleotides: TGCAGCGTTGAGACTAGCGGGAGAGTAGATACGCAGTATTTT.

The CDR3 is CASSLPGGSTDTQYF. In DNA form, the CDR3 reads TGTGCCAGCAGCCTTCCTGGCGGGTCCACAGATACGCAGTATTTT. The rearrangement joins TRBV11-2 to TRBJ2-3, with TRBD2 as a possible D gene (5 bases). The CDR3 has 15 residues. Trimming cost V 5 bases and J 2 bases, with 14 bases left between them. Germline CDR1 and CDR2: SGHAT and FQNNGV. The variable domain in full, with the rest retrieved from reference TRBV11-2 and TRBJ2-3, is EAGVAQSPRYKIIEKRQSVAFWCNPISGHATLYWYQQILGQGPKLLIQFQNNGVVDDSQLPKDRFSAERLKGVDSTLKIQPAKLEDSAVYLCASSLPGGSTDTQYFGPGTRLTVL.

J is TRBJ2-3 and V is TRBV19; no firm D call. Germline V gives CDR1 LNHDA, CDR2 SQIVND (reference sequence). The V end was cut by 5 bases, the J end by 0 bases, with 6 bases between. The CDR3 covers 13 residues. The CDR3 protein is CASSSVSTDTQYF. CDR3 nucleotide sequence: TGTGCCAGTAGTTCAGTTAGCACAGATACGCAGTATTTT.